The 21 T cell receptor beta chains below were found in one sample sequenced in a study of OX40 agonist ivuxolimab in advanced cancers. This table comes from immunoSEQ multiplex PCR, and its TCRdb copy is limited to in-frame clones, with some not included. There are 50,000 to 70,000 clones in the sample; 91% occur only once, and less than 0.55% lies in the top ten. This sample comprised CD4+ or CD8+ T cells sorted from blood, obtained in a trial of the OX40 agonist ivuxolimab. All receptors derive from an adult with an advanced solid tumor such as melanoma, head and neck, liver or kidney cancer.

V usage is TRBV6-6 and J usage is TRBJ1-2, with 9 bases identical to TRBD1. Germline V CDR1 and CDR2: MNHNY, SVGAGI (reference sequence). The V gene end was trimmed by 4 bases and the J gene end by 5 bases; junction bases not matched to a gene: 5. CDR3 length: 14 residues. CDR3 amino acids: CASSSGQGLYGYTF. The CDR3 DNA sequence: TGTGCCAGCAGTTCCGGACAGGGGCTTTATGGCTACACCTTC.

The CDR3 nucleotides are TGTGCCAGCAGCCTACGTCTGGGGGCGAGGGGTGAGCAGTTCTTC. Translated: CASSLRLGARGEQFF. The chain has TRBV7-2 and TRBJ2-1; a possible D gene is TRBD1 (6 bases). This CDR3 spans 15 amino acids. Trimming stripped 5 bases from V and 9 bases from J, with 20 bases between. Germline V CDR1 and CDR2: SGHTA, FQGNSA.

Only one count was recorded for this clone. The chain joins TRBV14 to TRBJ2-3; 9 bases are shared with TRBD2. Losses at the gene ends were 1 base for V and 2 bases for J; bases not matched to a gene: 7. Per the germline V gene, CDR1 is SGHDN and CDR2 is FVKESK. The CDR3 sequence is 17 residues long. As DNA, the CDR3 is TGTGCCAGCAGCCAAGGGTTGCTAGCGGGAATCACAGATACGCAGTATTTT. Translating gives CASSQGLLAGITDTQYF.

The chain joins TRBV28 to TRBJ1-5, with D possibly being TRBD1 (5 bases). CDR1 is MDHEN, CDR2 SYDVKM, per germline. Trimming pared 4 bases from V and 5 bases from J, leaving 21 bases between. The CDR3 contains 17 residues. Here the CDR3 DNA reads TGTGCCAGCAGTTCAAGCCCGGGTGATGGGGGTTATCAGCCCCAGCATTTT. Encoded protein: CASSSSPGDGGYQPQHF.

This sequence joins TRBV7-9 and TRBJ2-7; D not certain. The V gene lost 7 bases and the J gene lost 0 bases, with 13 bases spanning the gap. The CDR3 runs to 14 residues. In germline, CDR1 is SEHNR, CDR2 FQNEAQ (reference sequence). The CDR3, as DNA: TGTGCCAGCAACGCTCCCCCCAGCTCCTACGAGCAGTACTTC. As protein: CASNAPPSSYEQYF.

The V gene is TRBV9, the J gene TRBJ2-1; 9 positions agree with TRBD2. CDR3 length: 15 residues. Germline V CDR1 and CDR2: SGDLS, YYNGEE. The V segment lost 0 bases and the J segment 9 bases; nucleotides outside the gene matches: 7. In nucleotides, the CDR3 is TGTGCCAGCAGCGTAGGGGGCGGGAGGGCCTTTGAGCAGTTCTTC. Residues: CASSVGGGRAFEQFF.

This chain uses TRBV9 with TRBJ1-4, with D possibly TRBD1 on 5 matching bases. CDR1 is SGDLS, CDR2 YYNGEE, per germline. Trimming pared 3 bases from V and 3 bases from J, leaving 15 bases between. This CDR3 has 16 amino acids. The CDR3 DNA follows: TGTGCCAGCAGCGCTGGCCCAGCGGGGCCTAATGAAAAACTGTTTTTT. It codes for CASSAGPAGPNEKLFF.

The chain links TRBV7-2 to TRBJ2-3, with D possibly TRBD1 on 7 matching bases. Germline CDR1 SGHTA, CDR2 FQGNSA. CDR3 length equals 15 residues. V shed 2 bases and J shed 6 bases, with 15 bases lying between them. This CDR3 is CASSLNQGGKDTQYF. CDR3 sequence (DNA): TGTGCCAGCAGCTTAAATCAGGGGGGAAAGGATACGCAGTATTTT. Full variable domain (outside the CDR3, taken from reference TRBV7-2 and TRBJ2-3): GAGVSQSPSNKVTEKGKDVELRCDPISGHTALYWYRQSLGQGLEFLIYFQGNSAPDKSGLPSDRFSAERTGGSVSTLTIQRTQQEDSAVYLCASSLNQGGKDTQYFGPGTRLTVL.

This clone was observed once. The chain links TRBV11-2 to TRBJ1-2; D unresolved. V lost 3 bases, J lost 8 bases, and 10 bases lay in between. Germline assignment: CDR1 SGHAT and CDR2 FQNNGV. The CDR3 is made up of 12 amino acids. The CDR3 DNA reads as TGTGCCAGCAGCTTCGAGGGAAACGGCTACACCTTC. Translating it yields CASSFEGNGYTF.

The gene calls are TRBV7-8 and TRBJ2-7; TRBD1 agrees at 10 bases. The CDR3 length is 18 residues. V was pared by 1 base and J by 4 bases, with 13 bases of the junction left unmatched. Germline values: CDR1 SGHVS, CDR2 FQNEAQ. CDR3 sequence: CASSLEVGQGPSLYEQYF. The CDR3 nucleotides read TGTGCCAGCAGCTTAGAGGTGGGACAGGGGCCGTCACTTTACGAGCAGTACTTC.

This sequence joins TRBV4-1 and TRBJ1-5; tentatively, D is TRBD1 (5 bases). Germline V gene lookup returns CDR1 MGHRA and CDR2 YSYEKL. V dropped 0 bases and J dropped 3 bases, with 21 bases sitting between them. The CDR3 extends over 19 amino acids. This chain's CDR3 is CASSQDWGPGPTYNQPQHF. CDR3 bases: TGCGCCAGCAGCCAAGATTGGGGACCAGGGCCCACTTACAATCAGCCCCAGCATTTT.

This clone was found once. The chain carries TRBV9 and TRBJ2-1, with TRBD1 matching 7 bases. The CDR3 has 15 residues. Germline values: CDR1 SGDLS, CDR2 YYNGEE. With 2 bases clipped from V and 3 bases from J, the junction kept 5 bases outside the gene matches. The CDR3 is CASSVRDSNYNEQFF. The CDR3, as DNA: TGTGCCAGCAGCGTCCGGGACAGTAACTACAATGAGCAGTTCTTC.

V is TRBV19 and J is TRBJ2-3; D might be TRBD2 (5 bases). Trimming removed 5 bases from V and 4 bases from J, with 16 bases in between. The V gene's germline CDR1 is LNHDA and CDR2 SQIVND (reference sequence). The CDR3 extends over 15 amino acids. The CDR3, as DNA: TGTGCCAGTAGTCAAGGCGCTAGCCGGGCAGATACGCAGTATTTT. Its protein is CASSQGASRADTQYF.

The chain combines TRBV27 with TRBJ2-1; 12 bases align to TRBD2. Trimming took 4 bases from V and 3 from J; bases not matched to a gene: 7. The CDR3 covers 17 residues. Germline assignment: CDR1 MNHEY and CDR2 SMNVEV (reference sequence). This chain's CDR3 is CASSSFTTSGSYNEQFF. The DNA of the CDR3 is TGTGCCAGCAGTTCCTTCACGACTAGCGGGAGCTACAATGAGCAGTTCTTC.

V and J are TRBV4-3 and TRBJ2-1; TRBD2 matches at 13 bases. Germline lookup yields CDR1 LGHNA and CDR2 YSLEER. With 4 bases clipped from V and 6 bases from J, the junction kept 6 bases outside the gene matches. This CDR3 region has 16 residues. The DNA for the CDR3 is TGCGCCAGCAGCCCATCCGGGACTAGCGGGATCAATGAGCAGTTCTTC. This encodes CASSPSGTSGINEQFF.

V usage is TRBV7-9 and J usage is TRBJ2-7; 13 bases agree with TRBD2. After removal of 5 bases from V and 5 bases from J, the junction contained 3 bases not matched to a gene. CDR1 is SEHNR and CDR2 is FQNEAQ in the germline V gene (reference sequence). The CDR3 spans 14 residues. The CDR3 sequence: CASSGGLAGHEQYF. The CDR3 nucleotides read TGTGCCAGCAGCGGGGGACTAGCGGGACACGAGCAGTACTTC.

The V call is TRBV2, the J call TRBJ2-5, with D perhaps assigned TRBD1 or TRBD2 (5 bases each). The CDR3 covers 13 residues. Per germline, CDR1 SNHLY and CDR2 FYNNEI. Trimming stripped 7 bases from V and 5 bases from J, with 14 bases between. CDR3 in amino acids: CASIRLGTETQYF. CDR3 bases: TGTGCCAGCATCCGGTTAGGGACGGAGACCCAGTACTTC.

J is TRBJ2-5 and V is TRBV21-1; the table calls TRBD1, which could not be checked here. TRBV21-1 is shown as a pseudogene. The CDR3 runs to 16 residues. The CDR3 protein is CASSHRVGACRETQYF. CDR3 sequence (DNA): TGTGCCAGCAGCCATAGGGTAGGGGCTTGCCGGGAGACCCAGTACTTC.

The chain joins TRBV5-6 to TRBJ2-5, with 13 bases that match TRBD2. The DNA end lines up better with TRBJ2-7; the J call may be wrong. The germline CDR1 and CDR2 sequences are SGHDT and YYEEEE. This CDR3 has 18 residues. CDR3 coding DNA: TGTGCCAGCAGCCGTGGGACTAGCGGGATAAAAGGCACCTACGAGCAGTACTTC. Encoded protein: CASSRGTSGIKGTYEQYF.

This clone showed up just once. The chain is built from TRBV6-5 and TRBJ1-2; D possibly corresponds to TRBD1 (5 bases). Germline V lookup: CDR1 MNHEY, CDR2 SVGAGI. CDR3 size: 14 residues. Trimming took 6 bases from V and 7 from J, leaving 18 bases between them. CDR3 in amino acids: CASSPGPNSRGYTF. The CDR3 DNA reads as TGTGCCAGCAGCCCGGGACCAAACTCCCGTGGCTACACCTTC.

This rearrangement joins TRBV5-1 to TRBJ2-1; 8 positions match TRBD2. V dropped 1 base and J dropped 0; count of bases not matched to a gene: 3. The CDR3 has 16 amino acids. From germline, CDR1 is SGHRS and CDR2 YFSETQ. The DNA for the CDR3 is TGCGCCAGCAGCTTGACTAGCGGAAGCTCCTACAATGAGCAGTTCTTC. Translating gives CASSLTSGSSYNEQFF.